These T cell receptor beta chains were read from a single sample in a study of human thymus T cells. Data came from immunoSEQ multiplex PCR; TCRdb stores just in-frame clones and leaves some out. Among tens of thousands of clones listed, 95% were seen once. Sequenced sample: thymus tissue. These receptors came from a girl under three years old with a congenital heart defect but otherwise immunologically healthy. Each CDR3 is given with its conserved first and last residue. Fields, in order: D gene, clone size, CDR3 length, J gene, V gene, CDR3 DNA, CDR3 protein. The D gene is left open where the match is weak. Clone size is not always given. Where it is, it says once, few, many or a class for expanded clones.

D: TRBD2; size: -; length: 14; J: TRBJ2-7; V: TRBV5-6; DNA: TGTGCCGGCAGCTTGCGGCTAGCGGCCTACGAGCAGTACTTC; CDR3: CAGSLRLAAYEQYF
D: -; size: -; length: 14; J: TRBJ2-2; V: TRBV5-1; DNA: TGCGCCAGCAGCTTGGAGGTCAGCACCGGGGAGCTGTTTTTT; CDR3: CASSLEVSTGELFF
D: TRBD1; size: -; length: 13; J: TRBJ2-7; V: TRBV5-1; DNA: TGCGCCAGCAGCTACTGGGACAGGCCCGAGCAGTACTTC; CDR3: CASSYWDRPEQYF
D: -; size: -; length: 13; J: TRBJ1-2; V: TRBV5-5; DNA: TGTGCCAGCAGCTTGTGGACCCTCCCTAACTACACCTTC; CDR3: CASSLWTLPNYTF
D: TRBD2; size: -; length: 14; J: TRBJ2-7; V: TRBV27; DNA: TGTGCCAGCCATGAGCGGGACCGCTCCTACGAGCAGTACTTC; CDR3: CASHERDRSYEQYF
D: -; size: -; length: 15; J: TRBJ2-3; V: TRBV4-2; DNA: TGTGCCAGCAGCCAAGATAGAACTCGCACAGATACGCAGTATTTT; CDR3: CASSQDRTRTDTQYF
D: -; size: once; length: 11; J: TRBJ2-7; V: TRBV29-1; DNA: TGCAGCGTTGAGAACGCTCGCGAGCAGTACTTC; CDR3: CSVENAREQYF
D: -; size: -; length: 17; J: TRBJ1-1; V: TRBV27; DNA: TGTGCCAGCAGTCCACGGAAGGGGGGGGGCTCGAACACTGAAGCTTTCTTT; CDR3: CASSPRKGGGSNTEAFF
D: -; size: -; length: 13; J: TRBJ1-1; V: TRBV21-1; DNA: TGTGCCAGCAGCAATCCAGTTTGCACTGAAGCTTTCTTT; CDR3: CASSNPVCTEAFF
D: -; size: -; length: 12; J: TRBJ1-1; V: TRBV5-1; DNA: TGCGCCAGCAGCATGGGGAACAGGGAGGCTTTCTTT; CDR3: CASSMGNREAFF
D: -; size: -; length: 13; J: TRBJ2-1; V: TRBV30; DNA: TGTGCCTGGAGCTCCAATCCTTTCAATGAGCAGTTCTTC; CDR3: CAWSSNPFNEQFF
D: -; size: -; length: 15; J: TRBJ2-7; V: TRBV7-9; DNA: TGTGCCAGCAGCCCCTCCGAACAGGGTGTGTACGAGCAGTACTTC; CDR3: CASSPSEQGVYEQYF
D: TRBD2; size: -; length: 17; J: TRBJ2-5; V: TRBV4-1; DNA: TGCGCCAGCAGCCAAGAAGCTTGGGGACTAGCGTACCGGGCCCAGTACTTC; CDR3: CASSQEAWGLAYRAQYF
D: -; size: once; length: 13; J: TRBJ2-7; V: TRBV5-4; DNA: TGTGCCAGCAGCACCCGGGGCCACTTCGAGCAGTACTTC; CDR3: CASSTRGHFEQYF
D: -; size: -; length: 15; J: TRBJ1-3; V: TRBV18; DNA: TGTGCCAGCTCACCACTTCGGGAATCAGTAAACACCATATATTTT; CDR3: CASSPLRESVNTIYF
D: TRBD1; size: -; length: 13; J: TRBJ1-1; V: TRBV5-6; DNA: TGTGCCAGCAGCTCGGACAGGGAAGCTGAAGCTTTCTTT; CDR3: CASSSDREAEAFF
D: TRBD2; size: -; length: 15; J: TRBJ2-1; V: TRBV6-6; DNA: TGTGCCAGCAGTGTAGCGGGATTCTCCTACAATGAGCAGTTCTTC; CDR3: CASSVAGFSYNEQFF
D: TRBD1; size: -; length: 16; J: TRBJ2-7; V: TRBV9; DNA: TGTGCCAGCAGCGTACGAGGACAGGAGAGGACCTACGAGCAGTACTTC; CDR3: CASSVRGQERTYEQYF
D: TRBD1; size: -; length: 15; J: TRBJ2-1; V: TRBV6-1; DNA: TGTGCCAGCAGTGGAGCCGGGACAGGGAACAATGAGCAGTTCTTC; CDR3: CASSGAGTGNNEQFF
D: -; size: -; length: 13; J: TRBJ1-1; V: TRBV10-3; DNA: TGTGCCATCGGCGTACAGGGTCCCACTGAAGCTTTCTTT; CDR3: CAIGVQGPTEAFF
D: -; size: -; length: 23; J: TRBJ2-6; V: TRBV27; DNA: TGTGCCAGCAGTTTATCCGGAGTGAAGATTCCGGGACTCACCTACTCTGGGGCCAACGTCCTGACTTTC; CDR3: CASSLSGVKIPGLTYSGANVLTF
D: TRBD2; size: -; length: 16; J: TRBJ2-1; V: TRBV11-2; DNA: TGTGCCAGCAGCTTACAGGCTAGCGGGAGTTACAATGAGCAGTTCTTC; CDR3: CASSLQASGSYNEQFF